The present entry profiles one TCR beta chain with its context. Antigen unknown. The germline V and J ends were trimmed by 4 bases and 5 bases, with 12 bases remaining between them. Germline CDR1 is LNHDA and CDR2 is SQIVND (reference sequence). This CDR3 spans 14 amino acids. This specimen comes from a study of T-cell memory formation after mild COVID-19. In the study overall: TCR clusters showed largely donor specificity.

In TCRdb, the 5' RACE reads were re-called with MiXCR into one record per CDR3 protein. The sample lists roughly 380,000 distinct CDR3 sequences, around 28% occurring once. General study points: Pre-infection memory showed some responding clones, and this suggested that cross-reactive memory joined.

The sequence derives from an adult woman who had mild COVID-19 (a few samples of this study predate the infection). Cell type and time point are not known. J is TRBJ1-5 and V is TRBV19, with a weak D call TRBD1 (5 bases). The sequenced sample was PBMCs or a T cell subset sorted from them (not recorded which). CDR3 sequence: CASSNPGDYQPQHF. The CDR3, as DNA: TGTGCCAGTAGTAATCCGGGGGATTATCAGCCCCAGCATTTT.